This is a list of T cell receptor beta chains from one sample in a study of blood T cell repertoires in COVID-19. TCRdb's table, derived via immunoSEQ multiplex PCR, lists solely in-frame clones and lacks some. The repertoire holds a few hundred thousand clones, with 80% as singletons. The sample taken for sequencing was PBMCs or T cells enriched from blood (not recorded which). These receptors were collected from a man younger than 45 with acute COVID-19. Both conserved end residues are part of each CDR3. The D gene is left open where the match is weak. The size entry is marked missing in some rows and otherwise reads once, few, many or a size class.

V: TRBV5-4; D: .; size: .; J: TRBJ2-7; CDR3: CASSLEAGTPIEQYF; DNA: TGTGCCAGCAGCTTGGAGGCGGGGACTCCTATCGAGCAGTACTTC
V: TRBV5-1; D: TRBD1; size: .; J: TRBJ1-6; CDR3: CASSLGSWTGLSPLHF; DNA: TGCGCCAGCAGCTTGGGATCGTGGACAGGGTTATCACCCCTCCACTTT
V: TRBV6-2/TRBV6-3; D: .; size: .; J: TRBJ2-7; CDR3: CASSYSTGGQYF; DNA: TGTGCCAGCAGTTACTCCACCGGGGGGCAGTACTTC
V: TRBV19; D: TRBD2; size: few; J: TRBJ2-3; CDR3: CASTPTSVYSTDTQYF; DNA: TGTGCCAGTACCCCGACTAGCGTCTATAGCACAGATACGCAGTATTTT
V: TRBV5-1; D: .; size: .; J: TRBJ2-1; CDR3: CASSLGLLDSYNEQFF; DNA: TGCGCCAGCAGCTTGGGACTACTCGACTCCTACAATGAGCAGTTCTTC
V: TRBV27; D: .; size: few; J: TRBJ1-2; CDR3: CASSLYRAGGYTF; DNA: TGTGCCAGCAGTCTATACAGGGCGGGTGGCTACACCTTC
V: TRBV27; D: TRBD1; size: .; J: TRBJ2-1; CDR3: CASTMGTGLSSYNEQFF; DNA: TGTGCCAGCACAATGGGGACAGGTTTGAGCTCCTACAATGAGCAGTTCTTC
V: TRBV19; D: .; size: few; J: TRBJ1-5; CDR3: CASSGRRGNQPQHF; DNA: TGTGCCAGTAGTGGGCGCAGGGGCAATCAGCCCCAGCATTTT
V: TRBV6-5; D: TRBD2; size: .; J: TRBJ2-5; CDR3: CASSWTSQETQYF; DNA: TGTGCCAGCAGTTGGACTAGCCAAGAGACCCAGTACTTC
V: TRBV3-1/TRBV3-2; D: .; size: .; J: TRBJ1-6; CDR3: CASSQGGALPLHF; DNA: TGTGCCAGCAGCCAGGGGGGGGCGTTGCCCCTCCACTTT
V: TRBV19; D: .; size: .; J: TRBJ2-5; CDR3: CASSIEAGRQETQYF; DNA: TGTGCCAGTAGTATAGAGGCCGGCAGGCAAGAGACCCAGTACTTC
V: TRBV19; D: .; size: .; J: TRBJ2-3; CDR3: CASSMRFSDTQYF; DNA: TGTGCCAGTAGTATGAGGTTCTCAGATACGCAGTATTTT
V: TRBV28; D: .; size: .; J: TRBJ1-2; CDR3: CASSAIYGYTF; DNA: TGTGCCAGCAGTGCGATATATGGCTACACCTTC
V: TRBV24-1; D: TRBD1; size: few; J: TRBJ1-1; CDR3: CATSALLARQGAGTEAFF; DNA: TGTGCCACCAGTGCACTACTCGCCCGACAGGGGGCGGGCACTGAAGCTTTCTTT
V: TRBV5-1; D: TRBD2; size: once; J: TRBJ2-7; CDR3: CASSSGLAGYEQYF; DNA: TGCGCCAGCAGCTCAGGACTAGCGGGGTACGAGCAGTACTTC
V: TRBV18; D: .; size: few; J: TRBJ2-7; CDR3: CASSPSDGAYEQYF; DNA: TGTGCCAGCTCACCCTCCGACGGGGCCTACGAGCAGTACTTC
V: TRBV11-2; D: TRBD2; size: .; J: TRBJ2-3; CDR3: CASSTGTSSTDTQYF; DNA: TGTGCCAGCAGTACCGGGACTAGCAGCACAGATACGCAGTATTTT
V: TRBV7-2; D: TRBD2; size: .; J: TRBJ2-1; CDR3: CASSPSGGAANEQFF; DNA: TGTGCCAGCAGTCCAAGCGGGGGGGCTGCGAATGAGCAGTTCTTC
V: TRBV5-6; D: TRBD1; size: .; J: TRBJ1-2; CDR3: CASSIGGQFRYGYTF; DNA: TGTGCCAGCAGCATTGGGGGACAGTTCCGCTATGGCTACACCTTC
V: TRBV6-5; D: TRBD1; size: .; J: TRBJ2-5; CDR3: CASSLSMDREETQYF; DNA: TGTGCCAGCAGCCTTTCAATGGACAGGGAAGAGACCCAGTACTTC